Here is one T cell receptor (beta chain) with its context. No antigen is known for it. Sequenced by immunoSEQ multiplex PCR; TCRdb stores in-frame clones only, minus some. The data show about 2.3 million clones, 92% seen once. The data were taken from a study of shared clonotypes between healthy human individuals. Each donor was a Caucasian adult residing in Nashville, Tennessee. The investigators split CD4+ cells into a CD45RA+ naive subset and a CD45RA-negative memory subset. Overall study results and limits: Non-shared clonotypes showed lower generation probabilities than clonotypes common to all four donors.

The V gene's germline CDR1 is SEHNR and CDR2 FQNEAQ (reference sequence). This CDR3 is built from 15 residues. Trimming took 5 bases from V and 7 from J, leaving 18 bases between them. This TCR derives from a young man in good health. Some clones in this sample may be carry-over from other donors' samples. The J gene is TRBJ2-1, the V gene TRBV7-9, with D tentatively TRBD1 (5 bases). The sample comprised naive CD4+ T cells from PBMCs. Subset defined: CD45RA+ positively selected. DNA for the CDR3: TGTGCCAGCAGCCCTAAGGGGTCCGAGATGAATGAGCAGTTCTTC. Translated: CASSPKGSEMNEQFF. Looking up the rest from reference TRBV7-9 and TRBJ2-1 gives the full variable domain: DTGVSQNPRHKITKRGQNVTFRCDPISEHNRLYWYRQTLGQGPEFLTYFQNEAQLEKSRLLSDRFSAERPKGSFSTLEIQRTEQGDSAMYLCASSPKGSEMNEQFFGPGTRLTVL.